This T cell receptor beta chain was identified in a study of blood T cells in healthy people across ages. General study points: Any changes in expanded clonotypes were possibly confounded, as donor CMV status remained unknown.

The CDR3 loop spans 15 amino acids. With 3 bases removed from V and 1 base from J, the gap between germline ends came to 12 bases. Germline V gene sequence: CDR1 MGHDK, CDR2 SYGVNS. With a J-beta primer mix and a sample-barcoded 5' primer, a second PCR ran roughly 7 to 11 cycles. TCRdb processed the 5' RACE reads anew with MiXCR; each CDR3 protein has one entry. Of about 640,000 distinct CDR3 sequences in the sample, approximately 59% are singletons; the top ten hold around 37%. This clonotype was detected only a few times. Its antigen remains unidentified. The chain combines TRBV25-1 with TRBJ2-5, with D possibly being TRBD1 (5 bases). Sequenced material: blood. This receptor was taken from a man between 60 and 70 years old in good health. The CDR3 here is CASSDVGATQETQYF. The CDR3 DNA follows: TGTGCCAGCAGTGATGTTGGGGCGACCCAAGAGACCCAGTACTTC.